The source of this TCR beta chain is a study of T cell changes during pregnancy in multiple sclerosis (dated by TCRdb to the late 2010s). Study-wide context: Changes in the T cell repertoire over the course of pregnancy were examined in this study in women with multiple sclerosis.

On this clone itself: The target of this receptor is not known. The sample holds no much larger clone one base away, and base qualities are not on file.

The library was prepared using the immunoSEQ multiplex PCR assay. TCRdb limited this immuneACCESS table to in-frame rearrangements with V and J called. A share of clones is missing; checked studies link under half to unresolved V genes, and the rest is unexplained. In this sample the table shows around 62,000 clones, roughly 93% of which occur a single time. Together, the top ten hold around 4% of the sample. The germline V gene (reference sequence) sets CDR1 to MNHEY and CDR2 to SMNVEV. The CDR3 has 15 amino acids, counting the end cysteine and phenylalanine. The DNA shown is the 45-base CDR3, in frame from base 1. V lost 5 bases and J lost 4 bases, and the count of bases not matched to a germline gene is 5.

The clonotype originates from a female donor with multiple sclerosis, enrolled in a pregnancy study. Sequencing used CD8+ T cells from peripheral blood mononuclear cells, obtained in the second trimester of pregnancy. In this chain, TRBV27 is recombined with TRBJ2-2; 9 bases in the middle match TRBD2. The base sequence is TGTGCCAGCAGTCCGGGACTAGCCGCCACCGGGGAGCTGTTTTTT. Its translation reads: CASSPGLAATGELFF.